This TCR beta chain was sequenced for a study of Tregs in tolerant kidney transplant recipients. Clones were sequenced by immunoSEQ multiplex PCR, and TCRdb holds only the in-frame ones, with some missing. The data hold about 81,000 clones, with 91% observed a single time. CDR1 MGHRA and CDR2 YSYEKL come from the germline V gene. The CDR3 covers 18 residues. The ends lost 3 bases at V and 0 bases at J; junction bases unmatched: 8. Recipients received nonmyeloablative bone marrow transplants from related graft donors, with transient mixed chimerism. The specimen comprised CD4+ T cells from blood (PBMCs), sampled 24 months after the transplant. This clonotype was sampled from a human patient who received a combined kidney and bone marrow transplant. Some of the T cells may derive from the graft donor. J is TRBJ2-6 and V is TRBV4-1, with 7 bases aligning to TRBD2. CDR3 loop: CASSQVLGGNSGANVLTF. Written as DNA, the CDR3 is TGCGCCAGCAGCCAGGTTCTCGGGGGGAACTCTGGGGCCAACGTCCTGACTTTC.